This T cell receptor (beta chain) was captured by sequencing in a study of shared T cell receptors in the human thymus listed by TCRdb under 2021. About the full investigation: The study examined how the human thymus generates shared, self-reactive T-cell receptor alpha chains.

The sample holds one count of this clone. Which antigen it targets is not known. The input lacks base qualities; no much larger clone sits a single base away. The library was prepared using the immunoSEQ multiplex PCR assay. TCRdb took this table from immuneACCESS and kept in-frame rearrangements with V and J called. Such tables lack part of the clones; where checked against another copy, unresolved V genes explain under half of the gap, and the rest is unexplained. This sample has hundreds of thousands of clones in its table, and around 85% of those were observed once. The top ten clonotypes cover approximately 0.01% of the sample. CDR1 and CDR2, per the germline V gene, are KGHSH and LQKENI. Trimmed from V: 4 bases; trimmed from J: 8 bases; junction bases lacking a gene match: 14. Including cysteine and phenylalanine, the CDR3 has 17 amino acids. Kept here is only the CDR3 DNA, which spans 51 bases and is read in frame from base 1.

These data are also associated with another study on human thymus T cells. As the second paper documents: Immunologically healthy infants undergoing open corrective cardiac surgery for congenital heart defects in Finland were used as donors. Thymus tissue was collected as surgical resects that were removed during corrective cardiac surgery. Usage of V and J gene segments appeared to be biased in both the thymic and the peripheral blood repertoires. The related research found that thymic TCR repertoires overlapped highly between unrelated individuals. The study characterized TCR alpha and beta repertoires from under 10 infant thymus samples and a few related peripheral blood samples. Donor ages ranging from roughly 6 to 244 days were recorded, and more than 5 male and a couple of female infants were included in the cohort. Thymocytes were released mechanically from tissue and stored at -70 °C as pellets of roughly 9-31 million cells. A QIAsymphony instrument was used to extract genomic DNA from frozen cell pellets. TCRB and TCRAD loci were amplified from a standardized quantity of quality-controlled genomic DNA using the immunoSEQ multiplex PCR assay. The V(D)J region was spanned by amplicons of a length sufficient to cover the CDR3 and to identify V and J genes. The commercial immunoSEQ service was used to sequence amplicons on an Illumina platform. Primer bias and sequencing errors were corrected using previously described methods, and TCRAD and TCRB definitions followed the IMGT database. The repertoires were analysed using immunoSEQ Analyzer 3.0 and VDJTools for basic statistics, V/J segment usage, diversity estimates, rarefaction and pairwise overlap. Diversity was estimated with Chao1, ChaoE, Efron-Thisted, Shannon and inverse Simpson indices, and also on datasets down-sampled to the smallest sample. Repertoire overlap was determined by strict matching of CDR3 nucleotide sequence, V gene and J gene, and Jaccard-based multidimensional scaling clustering was applied. On average, thymus samples gave 650,000 to 1,000,000 unique TCRB clonotypes, whereas blood samples gave 75,000 to 95,000.

The chain joins TRBV18 to TRBJ1-5; the junction holds 10 bases that match TRBD1. Sequencing was performed on thymocytes. This sequence originates from a girl in the first two years of life with a congenital heart defect. Donor details come from another sample of the same person, matched by shared clones. The DNA sequence is as follows: TGTGCCAGCTCACGCGACCGGGACAGGGGTGATGGGAAGCCCCAGCATTTT. This gives the protein CASSRDRDRGDGKPQHF.